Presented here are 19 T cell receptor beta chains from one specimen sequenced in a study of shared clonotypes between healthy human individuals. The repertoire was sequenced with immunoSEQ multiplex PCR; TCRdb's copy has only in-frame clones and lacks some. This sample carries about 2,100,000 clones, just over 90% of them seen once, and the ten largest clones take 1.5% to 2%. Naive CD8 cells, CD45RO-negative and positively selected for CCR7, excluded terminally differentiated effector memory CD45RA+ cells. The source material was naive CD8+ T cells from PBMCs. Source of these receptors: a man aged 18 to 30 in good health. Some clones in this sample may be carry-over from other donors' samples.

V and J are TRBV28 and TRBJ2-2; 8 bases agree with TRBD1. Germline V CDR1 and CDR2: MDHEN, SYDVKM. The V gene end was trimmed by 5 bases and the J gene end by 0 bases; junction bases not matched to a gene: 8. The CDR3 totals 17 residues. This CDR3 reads CASSGLGQGTNTGELFF. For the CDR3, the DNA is TGTGCCAGCAGTGGGCTAGGACAGGGAACGAACACCGGGGAGCTGTTTTTT.

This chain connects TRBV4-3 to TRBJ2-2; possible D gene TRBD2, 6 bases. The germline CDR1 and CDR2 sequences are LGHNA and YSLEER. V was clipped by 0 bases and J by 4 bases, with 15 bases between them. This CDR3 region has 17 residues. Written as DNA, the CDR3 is TGCGCCAGCAGCCAAGATTTAGGGGAGGACGGCACCGGGGAGCTGTTTTTT. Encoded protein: CASSQDLGEDGTGELFF.

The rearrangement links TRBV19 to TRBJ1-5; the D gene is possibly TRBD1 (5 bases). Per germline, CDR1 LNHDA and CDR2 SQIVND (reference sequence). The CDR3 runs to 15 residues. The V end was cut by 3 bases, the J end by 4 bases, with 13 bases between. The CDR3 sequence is CASSIRGVFNQPQHF. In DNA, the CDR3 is TGTGCCAGTAGTATTCGGGGGGTTTTTAATCAGCCCCAGCATTTT.

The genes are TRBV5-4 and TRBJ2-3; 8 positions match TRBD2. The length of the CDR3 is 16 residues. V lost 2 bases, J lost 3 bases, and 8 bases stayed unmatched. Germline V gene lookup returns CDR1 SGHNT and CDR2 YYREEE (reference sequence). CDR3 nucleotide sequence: TGTGCCAGCAGCTTAAGTGTGGGCGGGAGGACAGATACGCAGTATTTT. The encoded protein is CASSLSVGGRTDTQYF.

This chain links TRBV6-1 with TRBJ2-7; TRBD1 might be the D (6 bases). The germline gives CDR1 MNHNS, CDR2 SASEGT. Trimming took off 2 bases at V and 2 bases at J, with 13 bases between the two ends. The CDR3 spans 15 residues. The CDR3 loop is CASSERGQPTYEQYF. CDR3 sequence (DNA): TGTGCCAGCAGTGAACGAGGACAGCCGACCTACGAGCAGTACTTC.

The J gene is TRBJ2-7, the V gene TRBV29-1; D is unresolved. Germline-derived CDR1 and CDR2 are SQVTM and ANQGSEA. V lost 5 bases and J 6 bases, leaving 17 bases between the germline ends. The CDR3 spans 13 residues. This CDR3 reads CSVRWSGPSEQYF. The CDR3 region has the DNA TGCAGCGTTCGGTGGTCAGGCCCTAGCGAGCAGTACTTC.

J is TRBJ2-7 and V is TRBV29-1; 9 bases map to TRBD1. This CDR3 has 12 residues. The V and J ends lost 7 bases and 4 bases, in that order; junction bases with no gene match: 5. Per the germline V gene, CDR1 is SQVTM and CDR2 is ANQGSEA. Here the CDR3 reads CSALDRGYEQYF. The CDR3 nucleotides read TGCAGCGCTCTAGACAGGGGGTACGAGCAGTACTTC.

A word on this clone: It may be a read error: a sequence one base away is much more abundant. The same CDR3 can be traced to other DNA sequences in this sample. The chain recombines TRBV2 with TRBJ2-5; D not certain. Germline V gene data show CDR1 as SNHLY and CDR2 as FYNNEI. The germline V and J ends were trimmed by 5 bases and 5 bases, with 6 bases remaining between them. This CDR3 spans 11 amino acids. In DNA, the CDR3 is TGTGCCAGCAGTTTGGGGGAGACCCAGTACTTC. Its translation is CASSLGETQYF. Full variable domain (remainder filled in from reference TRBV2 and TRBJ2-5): EPEVTQTPSHQVTQMGQEVILRCVPISNHLYFYWYRQILGQKVEFLVSFYNNEISEKSEIFDDQFSVERPDGSNFTLKIRSTKLEDSAMYFCASSLGETQYFGPGTRLLVL.

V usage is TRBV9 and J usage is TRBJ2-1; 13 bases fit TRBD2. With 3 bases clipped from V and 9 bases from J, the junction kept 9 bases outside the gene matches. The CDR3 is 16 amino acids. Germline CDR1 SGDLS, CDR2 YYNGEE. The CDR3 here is CASSASLAGGPGEQFF. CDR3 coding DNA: TGTGCCAGCAGCGCCTCACTAGCGGGAGGGCCGGGTGAGCAGTTCTTC.

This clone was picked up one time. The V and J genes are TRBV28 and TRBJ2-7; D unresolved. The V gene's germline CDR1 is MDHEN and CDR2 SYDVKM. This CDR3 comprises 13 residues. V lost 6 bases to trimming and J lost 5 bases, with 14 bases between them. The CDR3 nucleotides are TGTGCCAGCAGCTCGGTGCAGGATGACGAGCAGTACTTC. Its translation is CASSSVQDDEQYF.

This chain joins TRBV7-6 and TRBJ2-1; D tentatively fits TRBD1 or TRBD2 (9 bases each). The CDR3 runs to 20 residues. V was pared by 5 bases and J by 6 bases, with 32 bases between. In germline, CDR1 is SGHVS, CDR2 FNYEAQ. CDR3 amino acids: CASSLRGTGPSGISRNEQFF. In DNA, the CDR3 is TGTGCCAGCAGCCTGAGGGGGACAGGGCCTAGCGGGATATCGCGCAATGAGCAGTTCTTC. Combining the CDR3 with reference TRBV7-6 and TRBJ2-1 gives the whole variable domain GAGVSQSPRYKVTKRGQDVALRCDPISGHVSLYWYRQALGQGPEFLTYFNYEAQQDKSGLPNDRFSAERPEGSISTLTIQRTEQRDSAMYRCASSLRGTGPSGISRNEQFFGPGTRLTVL.

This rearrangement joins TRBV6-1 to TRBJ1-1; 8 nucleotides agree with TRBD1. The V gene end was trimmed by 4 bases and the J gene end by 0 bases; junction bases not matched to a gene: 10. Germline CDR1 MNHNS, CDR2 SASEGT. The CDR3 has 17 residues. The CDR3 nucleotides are TGTGCCAGCAGTGCCGGGACAGGTTTATTTATGAACACTGAAGCTTTCTTT. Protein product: CASSAGTGLFMNTEAFF.

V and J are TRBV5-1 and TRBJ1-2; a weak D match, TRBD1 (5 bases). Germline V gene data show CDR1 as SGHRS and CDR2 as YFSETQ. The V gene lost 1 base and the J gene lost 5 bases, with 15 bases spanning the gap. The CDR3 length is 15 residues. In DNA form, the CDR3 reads TGCGCCAGCAGCTTGACGGGGACGGCTTTATATGGCTACACCTTC. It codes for CASSLTGTALYGYTF. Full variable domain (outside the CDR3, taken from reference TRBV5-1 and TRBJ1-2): KAGVTQTPRYLIKTRGQQVTLSCSPISGHRSVSWYQQTPGQGLQFLFEYFSETQRNKGNFPGRFSGRQFSNSRSEMNVSTLELGDSALYLCASSLTGTALYGYTFGSGTRLTVV.

The CDR3 coding sequence is TGTGCCAGCAGCGAACACCCAATTCTAGCGGGAGGATACTACGAGCAGTACTTC. Amino acid sequence: CASSEHPILAGGYYEQYF. The chain links TRBV6-1 to TRBJ2-7; TRBD2 agrees at 11 bases. CDR1 and CDR2 from the germline V gene are MNHNS and SASEGT. The junction had 16 bases not matched to a gene; V was cut back by 6 bases and J by 3 bases. This CDR3 spans 18 amino acids.

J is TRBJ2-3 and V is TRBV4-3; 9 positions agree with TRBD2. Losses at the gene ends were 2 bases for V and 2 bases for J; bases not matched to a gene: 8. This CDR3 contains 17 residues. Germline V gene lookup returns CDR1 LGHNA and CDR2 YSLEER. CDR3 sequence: CASSQTLAGRSTDTQYF. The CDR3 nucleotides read TGCGCCAGCAGCCAAACACTAGCGGGTCGGTCCACAGATACGCAGTATTTT.

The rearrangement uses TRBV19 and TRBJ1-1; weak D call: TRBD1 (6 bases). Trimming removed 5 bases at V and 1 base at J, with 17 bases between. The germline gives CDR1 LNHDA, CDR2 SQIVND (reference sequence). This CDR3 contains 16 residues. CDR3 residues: CASSPGQRGENTEAFF. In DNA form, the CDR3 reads TGTGCCAGTAGTCCCGGACAGCGAGGAGAGAACACTGAAGCTTTCTTT.

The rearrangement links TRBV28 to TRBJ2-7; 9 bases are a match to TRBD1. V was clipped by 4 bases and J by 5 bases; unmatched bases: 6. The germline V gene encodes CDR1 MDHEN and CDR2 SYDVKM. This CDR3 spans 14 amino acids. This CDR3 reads CASSSIQGAHEQYF. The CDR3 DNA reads TGTGCCAGCAGTTCGATACAGGGGGCCCACGAGCAGTACTTC.

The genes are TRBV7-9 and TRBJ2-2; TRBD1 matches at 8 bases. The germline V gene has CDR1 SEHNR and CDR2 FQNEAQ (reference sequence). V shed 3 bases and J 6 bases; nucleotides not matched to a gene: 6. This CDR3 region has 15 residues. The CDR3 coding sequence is TGTGCCAGCAGCTTTTGGACAGGGCCCCCCGGGGAGCTGTTTTTT. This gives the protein CASSFWTGPPGELFF.

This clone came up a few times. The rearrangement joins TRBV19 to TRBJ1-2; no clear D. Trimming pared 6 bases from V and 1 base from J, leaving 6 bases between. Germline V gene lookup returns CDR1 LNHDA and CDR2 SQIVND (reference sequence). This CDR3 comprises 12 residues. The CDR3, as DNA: TGTGCCAGTAGGACCATTAACTATGGCTACACCTTC. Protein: CASRTINYGYTF.